This is a list of T cell receptor beta chains from one sample in a study of blood T cells in healthy people across ages. One entry per CDR3 protein results from TCRdb running MiXCR on the 5' RACE reads. The table lists more than 650,000 distinct CDR3 sequences, about a fifth of them singletons, with around a fifth in the top ten. Sequencing used blood. These receptors all come from a man between 65 and 85 years old in good health. CDR3s include the opening cysteine and the closing phenylalanine or tryptophan. Fields, in order: CDR3 protein, CDR3 DNA, D gene, V gene, clone size, CDR3 length, J gene. The D gene is left open where the match is weak. Size is stated for part of the rows, as once, few or many counts, or as a class when the clone is expanded.

CASSPAQGSRTEAFF	TGTGCCAGCTCACCGGCGCAGGGTAGTCGCACTGAAGCTTTCTTT	.	TRBV18	.	15	TRBJ1-1
CASSLKTQGRETQYF	TGCGCCAGCAGCTTAAAGACCCAGGGTCGAGAGACCCAGTACTTC	.	TRBV5-1	few	15	TRBJ2-5
CATSDPSGTDIQYF	TGTGCCACCAGTGATCCTAGCGGGACGGACATTCAGTACTTC	TRBD2	TRBV24-1	.	14	TRBJ2-4
CSGRASAHNEQFF	TGCAGCGGGCGGGCTAGCGCCCACAATGAGCAGTTCTTC	.	TRBV29-1	.	13	TRBJ2-1
CASSQERRGADTQYF	TGTGCCAGCAGCCAAGAAAGGCGGGGGGCAGATACGCAGTATTTT	TRBD2	TRBV3-1	.	15	TRBJ2-3
CASSKLGRPNTEAFF	TGTGCCAGCAGCAAATTGGGCAGACCGAACACTGAAGCTTTCTTT	.	TRBV21-1	.	15	TRBJ1-1
CASSYSRGNTGELFF	TGTGCCAGCAGTTACTCTAGGGGGAACACCGGGGAGCTGTTTTTT	.	TRBV6-5	.	15	TRBJ2-2
CASSTLQGFRTDTQYF	TGCGCCAGCAGCACTCTACAGGGCTTTCGCACAGATACGCAGTATTTT	.	TRBV5-1	once	16	TRBJ2-3
CASSLMDIQETQYF	TGCGCCAGCAGCTTAATGGACATCCAAGAGACCCAGTACTTC	.	TRBV5-1	many	14	TRBJ2-5
CASSLVIGTQLPGELFF	TGTGCCAGCAGCTTAGTGATTGGGACCCAACTACCCGGGGAGCTGTTTTTT	.	TRBV7-7	few	17	TRBJ2-2
CATSGQSNQPQHF	TGTGCCACCAGCGGACAGAGCAATCAGCCCCAGCATTTT	.	TRBV24-1	.	13	TRBJ1-5
CASSSWLLVSVSDEQFF	TGTGCCAGCAGTTCCTGGCTACTAGTCTCAGTGTCCGATGAGCAGTTCTTC	.	TRBV12-3/TRBV12-4	.	17	TRBJ2-1
CASSDNGRGGDNEQFF	TGTGCCAGCAGCGATAATGGGAGGGGGGGCGACAATGAGCAGTTCTTC	.	TRBV7-9	many	16	TRBJ2-1
CASSLVGALQFF	TGTGCCAGCAGCTTAGTGGGCGCCCTTCAGTTCTTC	.	TRBV7-8	.	12	TRBJ2-1
CASSFSLSGTTDTQYF	TGTGCCAGCAGTTTTTCTCTCTCCGGGACTACAGATACGCAGTATTTT	.	TRBV12-3/TRBV12-4	.	16	TRBJ2-3
CASSLLGFGEQFF	TGTGCCAGCAGCTTATTGGGGTTCGGGGAGCAGTTCTTC	.	TRBV7-9	.	13	TRBJ2-1
CASSQDHGQSYEKLFF	TGCGCCAGCAGCCAAGATCATGGACAGTCGTATGAAAAACTGTTTTTT	.	TRBV4-1	few	16	TRBJ1-4
CASSLSGTGGETQYF	TGTGCCAGCAGTCTCTCCGGGACAGGGGGAGAGACCCAGTACTTC	TRBD1	TRBV28	many	15	TRBJ2-5
CASSIRLAEETQYF	TGCGCCAGCAGCATTCGACTAGCGGAAGAGACCCAGTACTTC	TRBD2	TRBV4-3	.	14	TRBJ2-5
CASSLEFSEQYF	TGCGCCAGCAGCTTGGAGTTTAGCGAGCAGTACTTC	.	TRBV5-1	few	12	TRBJ2-7
CASTTTGGLVFGELFF	TGTGCCAGCACTACAACGGGGGGACTAGTATTCGGGGAGCTGTTTTTT	TRBD2	TRBV6-1	.	16	TRBJ2-2
CATSPDLPTTDTQYF	TGTGCCACCAGCCCTGACTTACCAACCACAGATACGCAGTATTTT	.	TRBV15	.	15	TRBJ2-3
CSASQAGGPQFF	TGCAGTGCTTCTCAAGCGGGAGGGCCACAGTTCTTC	TRBD2	TRBV20-1	.	12	TRBJ2-1
CASSHLGALKRNEQFF	TGTGCCAGCAGCCATCTGGGGGCCTTAAAGCGGAATGAGCAGTTCTTC	.	TRBV3-1	few	16	TRBJ2-1
CASSQGDKGNYGYTF	TGTGCCAGCAGCCAAGGGGACAAGGGCAACTATGGCTACACCTTC	.	TRBV3-1	.	15	TRBJ1-2
CASSDGRPTNEKLFF	TGCGCCAGCAGTGATGGGCGGCCCACTAATGAAAAACTGTTTTTT	.	TRBV5-1	.	15	TRBJ1-4
CASSNRPRAEQFF	TGTGCCAGCAGCAACCGACCGAGAGCCGAACAGTTCTTC	.	TRBV7-2	many	13	TRBJ2-1
CASTRGGFEKLFF	TGTGCCAGCACCCGGGGGGGGTTTGAAAAACTGTTTTTT	.	TRBV12-3/TRBV12-4	.	13	TRBJ1-4
CASTLPGGSEQYF	TGTGCCAGCACCCTACCAGGCGGTAGCGAGCAGTACTTC	.	TRBV6-2/TRBV6-3	few	13	TRBJ2-7
CAISRDPQETQYF	TGTGCCATCAGCCGTGACCCCCAAGAGACCCAGTACTTC	.	TRBV10-3	few	13	TRBJ2-5
CAISKSPTNSYGYTF	TGTGCCATCAGTAAGTCCCCGACTAATTCCTATGGCTACACCTTC	.	TRBV10-3	.	15	TRBJ1-2
CASSHDGGIGYGYTF	TGCGCCAGCAGCCATGACGGTGGGATCGGATATGGCTACACCTTC	.	TRBV4-1	few	15	TRBJ1-2
CASSLAPRPYNEQFF	TGTGCCAGCAGTTTAGCGCCAAGACCCTACAATGAGCAGTTCTTC	.	TRBV12-3/TRBV12-4	few	15	TRBJ2-1
CATYGTYQETQYF	TGTGCCACATACGGGACCTACCAAGAGACCCAGTACTTC	.	TRBV28	few	13	TRBJ2-5
CSARAIGGYGYTF	TGCAGTGCTAGAGCGATAGGGGGCTATGGCTACACCTTC	.	TRBV20-1	.	13	TRBJ1-2
CASSSSPGSEQYF	TGTGCCAGCAGCTCCAGCCCAGGGAGCGAGCAGTACTTC	.	TRBV7-2	.	13	TRBJ2-7
CSAIQDREVGYTF	TGCAGTGCTATCCAGGACAGGGAGGTTGGCTACACCTTC	TRBD1	TRBV20-1	.	13	TRBJ1-2
CSAVSGRGVGTDTQYF	TGCAGTGCTGTTAGCGGGAGGGGCGTAGGCACAGATACGCAGTATTTT	TRBD2	TRBV20-1	.	16	TRBJ2-3
CASSSGQPNTEAFF	TGTGCCAGCAGCTCGGGACAGCCGAACACTGAAGCTTTCTTT	TRBD1	TRBV5-1	many	14	TRBJ1-1
CASSEPRTLEQYF	TGCGCCAGCAGCGAGCCTCGGACACTCGAGCAGTACTTC	.	TRBV5-1	few	13	TRBJ2-7
CASSQVASGRNEQFF	TGCGCCAGCAGCCAAGTAGCTAGCGGGAGGAATGAGCAGTTCTTC	TRBD2	TRBV4-3	.	15	TRBJ2-1
CASSSPGEVNEQFF	TGTGCCAGTAGTTCCCCAGGGGAGGTCAATGAGCAGTTCTTC	.	TRBV19	.	14	TRBJ2-1
CASSVDPLSGFTDTQYF	TGTGCCAGCAGCGTGGACCCCTTGTCGGGATTCACAGATACGCAGTATTTT	.	TRBV9	few	17	TRBJ2-3
CATLLADSSYNEQFF	TGCGCCACCTTACTAGCGGACAGCTCCTACAATGAGCAGTTCTTC	TRBD2	TRBV5-1	few	15	TRBJ2-1
CASSRRDSGYTF	TGTGCCAGCAGCCGTCGGGACAGTGGCTACACCTTC	TRBD1	TRBV6-5	.	12	TRBJ1-2
CASSIGGGGTPYNEQFF	TGTGCCAGTAGTATTGGAGGGGGGGGGACACCGTACAATGAGCAGTTCTTC	.	TRBV19	few	17	TRBJ2-1
CASSQGGPTNEKLFF	TGTGCCAGCAGTCAAGGGGGACCAACTAATGAAAAACTGTTTTTT	.	TRBV28	.	15	TRBJ1-4
CSARQGEAFF	TGCAGTGCTAGACAGGGTGAAGCTTTCTTT	.	TRBV20-1	few	10	TRBJ1-1
CSVFWWVSTDTQYF	TGCAGCGTTTTTTGGTGGGTTAGCACAGATACGCAGTATTTT	.	TRBV29-1	.	14	TRBJ2-3
CASSQVTPLHF	TGTGCCAGCAGCCAGGTTACGCCCCTCCACTTT	.	TRBV7-2	.	11	TRBJ1-6
CASSARTGGTDTQYF	TGTGCCAGCAGCGCTAGGACAGGGGGGACAGATACGCAGTATTTT	TRBD1	TRBV9	.	15	TRBJ2-3
CAIRSGNTIYF	TGTGCCATCAGGTCTGGAAACACCATATATTTT	.	TRBV10-3	.	11	TRBJ1-3
CASSQEIDTDTQYF	TGTGCCAGCAGCCAAGAGATTGACACAGATACGCAGTATTTT	.	TRBV4-2	few	14	TRBJ2-3
CASSYGTSGGTDTQYF	TGCGCCAGCAGCTATGGGACTAGCGGGGGTACAGATACGCAGTATTTT	TRBD2	TRBV5-1	few	16	TRBJ2-3